Each of the 26 T cell receptor beta chains below was sequenced from the same sample in a study of blood T cell repertoires in COVID-19. Generated by immunoSEQ multiplex PCR, the TCRdb table keeps only in-frame clones and is missing some. Here the sample spans 180,000 or so clones, around 80% being singletons. The specimen was peripheral blood. The receptors were gathered from an elderly woman with COVID-19, enrolled during active disease.

CDR3 bases: TGTGCCAGCAGCTTCGGAGCAAGACCCTACAATGAGCAGTTCTTC. Its protein product is CASSFGARPYNEQFF. The rearrangement links TRBV7-6 to TRBJ2-1; the D is unclear. CDR3 length equals 15 residues. In germline, CDR1 is SGHVS, CDR2 FNYEAQ. Trimming took off 3 bases at V and 2 bases at J, with 11 bases between the two ends.

In DNA, the CDR3 is TGTGCCAGCAGTTACCCGGGACTAGGTAGCGGGGAGCTGTTTTTT. Protein sequence: CASSYPGLGSGELFF. The rearrangement links TRBV6-2 or TRBV6-3 to TRBJ2-2, with 8 bases matching TRBD2. The germline CDR1 and CDR2 sequences are MNHEY and SVGEGT. The CDR3 covers 15 residues. V was pared by 2 bases and J by 7 bases, with 6 bases of the junction left unmatched.

The genes are TRBV5-4 and TRBJ1-2; no firm D call. CDR1 SGHNT and CDR2 YYREEE come from the germline V gene (reference sequence). The V end lost 0 bases, the J end lost 4 bases, and 10 bases lay between the germline ends. This CDR3 region has 14 residues. CDR3 protein: CASSLARGGYGYTF. In DNA form, the CDR3 reads TGTGCCAGCAGCTTGGCCCGGGGTGGCTATGGCTACACCTTC.

The chain links TRBV7-6 to TRBJ2-5; 10 bases are a match to TRBD2. Germline CDR1 reads SGHVS; CDR2 reads FNYEAQ. The CDR3 is made up of 14 amino acids. Losses at the gene ends were 6 bases for V and 7 bases for J; bases not matched to a gene: 8. In DNA, the CDR3 is TGTGCCAGCAGGGGACTAGCGTATGGAGGGACCCAGTACTTC. Its protein product is CASRGLAYGGTQYF.

This chain connects TRBV5-1 to TRBJ2-3; D unclear. The germline CDR1 and CDR2 sequences are SGHRS and YFSETQ. The CDR3 loop spans 14 amino acids. Trimming removed 5 bases from V and 3 bases from J, with 13 bases in between. The CDR3 coding sequence is TGCGCCAGCAGGTCAGAACGCAGGACAGATACGCAGTATTTT. Protein product: CASRSERRTDTQYF.

The V call is TRBV5-4, the J call TRBJ2-4, with D perhaps TRBD2 (7 bases). V lost 6 bases to trimming and J lost 2 bases, with 18 bases between them. The V gene's germline CDR1 is SGHNT and CDR2 YYREEE (reference sequence). CDR3 size: 16 residues. The chain's CDR3 is CASTLGGGASKNIQYF. The CDR3 DNA reads TGTGCCAGCACCCTAGGGGGGGGCGCTTCCAAAAACATTCAGTACTTC.

The chain is built from TRBV11-3 and TRBJ2-3; D is unclear. Trimming took off 3 bases at V and 3 bases at J, with 4 bases between the two ends. Germline V gene sequence: CDR1 SGHNT, CDR2 YENEEA. CDR3 length: 12 residues. The CDR3 bases are TGTGCCAGCAGCTTTATTACAGATACGCAGTATTTT. Its protein product is CASSFITDTQYF.

The rearrangement joins TRBV28 to TRBJ2-2; D gene uncertain. The CDR3 has 13 amino acids. CDR1 is MDHEN, CDR2 SYDVKM, per germline. The germline V and J ends were trimmed by 6 bases and 0 bases, with 5 bases remaining between them. The CDR3 sequence is CASRAPNTGELFF. The CDR3 DNA follows: TGTGCCAGCAGAGCCCCGAACACCGGGGAGCTGTTTTTT.

V is TRBV7-2 and J is TRBJ2-7, with 7 bases identical to TRBD1. CDR3 length: 15 amino acids. Germline V CDR1 and CDR2: SGHTA, FQGNSA. V was pared by 5 bases and J by 0 bases, with 7 bases of the junction left unmatched. The CDR3 DNA reads TGTGCCAGCAGCCGGACAGGATTGAGCTCCTACGAGCAGTACTTC. Its translation: CASSRTGLSSYEQYF.

The chain combines TRBV7-3 with TRBJ2-5; 12 bases are shared with TRBD2. The CDR3 totals 15 residues. Germline assignment: CDR1 SGHTA and CDR2 FQGTGA. V lost 5 bases, J lost 5 bases, and 6 bases stayed unmatched. As DNA, the CDR3 is TGTGCCAGCAGCAAGACTAGCGGGGGTTACGAGACCCAGTACTTC. Its translation: CASSKTSGGYETQYF.

The V call is TRBV6-5, the J call TRBJ1-2; TRBD1 is a possible D gene (5 bases). This CDR3 comprises 13 residues. V was trimmed by 6 bases and J by 7 bases, leaving 15 bases between them. Germline assignment: CDR1 MNHEY and CDR2 SVGAGI. CDR3 bases: TGTGCCAGCAGGCAACCGGGACTTGGTGGCTACACCTTC. Its translation: CASRQPGLGGYTF.

This clone occurred once. The V call is TRBV11-3, the J call TRBJ2-7, with 7 bases identical to TRBD1. V was pared by 0 bases and J by 1 base, with 0 bases of the junction left unmatched. Looked up from germline, CDR1 is SGHNT and CDR2 is YENEEA. This CDR3 is 14 amino acids long. The CDR3 sequence is CASSLDRGSYEQYF. CDR3 DNA sequence: TGTGCCAGCAGCTTAGACAGGGGGTCCTACGAGCAGTACTTC. The full variable domain, completed using reference TRBV11-3 and TRBJ2-7, is EAGVVQSPRYKIIEKKQPVAFWCNPISGHNTLYWYLQNLGQGPELLIRYENEEAVDDSQLPKDRFSAERLKGVDSTLKIQPAELGDSAVYLCASSLDRGSYEQYFGPGTRLTVT.

V and J are TRBV12-3 or TRBV12-4 and TRBJ2-7, with D perhaps TRBD2 (6 bases). The CDR3 consists of 10 residues. Trimming pared 7 bases from V and 6 bases from J, leaving 7 bases between. The CDR3 reads CASMGGEQYF. The DNA for the CDR3 is TGTGCCAGCATGGGAGGCGAGCAGTACTTC.

The rearrangement uses TRBV2 and TRBJ2-7; D gene unclear. Trimming took off 6 bases at V and 6 bases at J, with 9 bases between the two ends. Germline values: CDR1 SNHLY, CDR2 FYNNEI. The CDR3 has 11 residues. The CDR3 sequence: CASSVSSEQYF. The CDR3 DNA follows: TGTGCCAGCAGCGTGAGTTCCGAGCAGTACTTC.

There are many counts of this clone. In nucleotides, the CDR3 is TGTGCCAGCTCACGGGACACTGAGAGCACAGATACGCAGTATTTT. Protein product: CASSRDTESTDTQYF. V is TRBV18 and J is TRBJ2-3, with D tentatively TRBD1 (6 bases). Germline CDR1 reads KGHSH; CDR2 reads LQKENI. The CDR3 has 15 residues. V was shortened by 4 bases and J by 0 bases, with 11 bases between the two germline ends. Full variable domain (remainder filled in from reference TRBV18 and TRBJ2-3): NAGVMQNPRHLVRRRGQEARLRCSPMKGHSHVYWYRQLPEEGLKFMVYLQKENIIDESGMPKERFSAEFPKEGPSILRIQQVVRGDSAAYFCASSRDTESTDTQYFGPGTRLTVL.

Here the CDR3 reads CASSIGGQGYNSPLHF. The CDR3 DNA reads TGTGCCAGTAGTATTGGGGGACAGGGCTATAATTCACCCCTCCACTTT. The chain couples TRBV19 to TRBJ1-6; the match to TRBD1 covers 9 bases. The V and J ends lost 3 bases and 3 bases, in that order; junction bases with no gene match: 3. CDR1 and CDR2 from the germline V gene are LNHDA and SQIVND (reference sequence). The CDR3 extends over 16 amino acids.

To note about this clone: At one of its ends the junction is not consistent with the germline gene, which may arise from a read error. The chain recombines TRBV27 with TRBJ1-6, with D tentatively TRBD1 (5 bases). Germline V gives CDR1 MNHEY, CDR2 SMNVEV (reference sequence). This CDR3 comprises 10 residues. For the CDR3, the DNA is TGTGCCAGCAGTTCGGGACTGCAGATCTTT. Protein sequence: CASSSGLQIF.

The rearrangement links TRBV11-2 to TRBJ1-6; a weak D match, TRBD1 (5 bases). The V end lost 2 bases, the J end lost 2 bases, and 13 bases lay between the germline ends. Germline lookup yields CDR1 SGHAT and CDR2 FQNNGV. This CDR3 is built from 17 residues. The CDR3 bases are TGTGCCAGCAGCTTAATCCAGGGAGGACCCTATAATTCACCCCTCCACTTT. This sequence encodes CASSLIQGGPYNSPLHF.

The V gene is TRBV15, the J gene TRBJ1-2; D gene uncertain. Germline V gives CDR1 LNHNV, CDR2 YYDKDF (reference sequence). Trimming pared 0 bases from V and 0 bases from J, leaving 8 bases between. The CDR3 is 15 amino acids. The CDR3 region has the DNA TGTGCCACCAGCAGAGAGTCACTCCCTAACTATGGCTACACCTTC. Protein product: CATSRESLPNYGYTF.

The rearrangement uses TRBV11-3 and TRBJ1-1, with D hard to call. This CDR3 has 14 amino acids. V shed 2 bases and J shed 1 base, with 8 bases lying between them. Germline V gives CDR1 SGHNT, CDR2 YENEEA. CDR3 DNA: TGTGCCAGCAGCTTAACCGGGAAGAACACTGAAGCTTTCTTT. This codes for CASSLTGKNTEAFF.

This sequence joins TRBV7-9 and TRBJ2-5; tentative D call: TRBD2 (6 bases). Germline CDR1 and CDR2: SEHNR and FQNEAQ (reference sequence). The CDR3 spans 14 residues. V was clipped by 1 base and J by 5 bases, with 11 bases between them. CDR3 sequence reads: CASSLVSGRETQYF. DNA for the CDR3: TGTGCCAGCAGCTTAGTGTCGGGGAGGGAGACCCAGTACTTC.

The chain uses TRBV5-5 and TRBJ1-4; 8 nucleotides agree with TRBD1. Germline CDR1 reads SGHKS; CDR2 reads YYEKEE (reference sequence). The CDR3 is 17 residues long. V lost 7 bases, J lost 0 bases, and 11 bases stayed unmatched. In DNA form, the CDR3 reads TGTGCCAGCTCTCGGACAGGGAGCTCTTCAACTAATGAAAAACTGTTTTTT. Protein: CASSRTGSSSTNEKLFF.

This rearrangement joins TRBV5-1 to TRBJ1-2, with 8 bases aligning to TRBD1. CDR3 length: 14 amino acids. The germline CDR1 and CDR2 sequences are SGHRS and YFSETQ. The junction had 4 bases not matched to a gene; V was cut back by 2 bases and J by 4 bases. CDR3 in amino acids: CASSFRDRSYGYTF. The CDR3 DNA follows: TGCGCCAGCAGCTTCCGGGACAGGTCCTATGGCTACACCTTC.

J is TRBJ2-2 and V is TRBV6-2 or TRBV6-3, with D uncertain. The V gene's germline CDR1 is MNHEY and CDR2 SVGEGT. V dropped 5 bases and J dropped 5 bases, with 9 bases sitting between them. The CDR3 loop spans 13 amino acids. CDR3 in amino acids: CASSTYPTGELFF. CDR3 bases: TGTGCCAGCAGTACTTACCCGACCGGGGAGCTGTTTTTT.

The rearrangement links TRBV10-3 to TRBJ2-7, with 8 bases aligning to TRBD2. V lost 5 bases to trimming and J lost 4 bases; unmatched junction nucleotides: 10. Germline loops: CDR1 ENHRY, CDR2 SYGVKD. The CDR3 has 15 amino acids. Here the CDR3 reads CAISSSGGYAYEQYF. The CDR3 bases are TGTGCCATCAGTTCCAGCGGGGGTTACGCATACGAGCAGTACTTC.

This clone appeared a few times. The genes are TRBV5-1 and TRBJ2-7, with 8 nucleotides matching TRBD2. V lost 2 bases to trimming and J lost 2 bases; unmatched junction nucleotides: 3. CDR1 and CDR2 (germline): SGHRS, YFSETQ. There are 14 residues in the CDR3. CDR3 sequence (DNA): TGCGCCAGCAGCTTTACTAGCGGAGCCTACGAGCAGTACTTC. It specifies CASSFTSGAYEQYF.